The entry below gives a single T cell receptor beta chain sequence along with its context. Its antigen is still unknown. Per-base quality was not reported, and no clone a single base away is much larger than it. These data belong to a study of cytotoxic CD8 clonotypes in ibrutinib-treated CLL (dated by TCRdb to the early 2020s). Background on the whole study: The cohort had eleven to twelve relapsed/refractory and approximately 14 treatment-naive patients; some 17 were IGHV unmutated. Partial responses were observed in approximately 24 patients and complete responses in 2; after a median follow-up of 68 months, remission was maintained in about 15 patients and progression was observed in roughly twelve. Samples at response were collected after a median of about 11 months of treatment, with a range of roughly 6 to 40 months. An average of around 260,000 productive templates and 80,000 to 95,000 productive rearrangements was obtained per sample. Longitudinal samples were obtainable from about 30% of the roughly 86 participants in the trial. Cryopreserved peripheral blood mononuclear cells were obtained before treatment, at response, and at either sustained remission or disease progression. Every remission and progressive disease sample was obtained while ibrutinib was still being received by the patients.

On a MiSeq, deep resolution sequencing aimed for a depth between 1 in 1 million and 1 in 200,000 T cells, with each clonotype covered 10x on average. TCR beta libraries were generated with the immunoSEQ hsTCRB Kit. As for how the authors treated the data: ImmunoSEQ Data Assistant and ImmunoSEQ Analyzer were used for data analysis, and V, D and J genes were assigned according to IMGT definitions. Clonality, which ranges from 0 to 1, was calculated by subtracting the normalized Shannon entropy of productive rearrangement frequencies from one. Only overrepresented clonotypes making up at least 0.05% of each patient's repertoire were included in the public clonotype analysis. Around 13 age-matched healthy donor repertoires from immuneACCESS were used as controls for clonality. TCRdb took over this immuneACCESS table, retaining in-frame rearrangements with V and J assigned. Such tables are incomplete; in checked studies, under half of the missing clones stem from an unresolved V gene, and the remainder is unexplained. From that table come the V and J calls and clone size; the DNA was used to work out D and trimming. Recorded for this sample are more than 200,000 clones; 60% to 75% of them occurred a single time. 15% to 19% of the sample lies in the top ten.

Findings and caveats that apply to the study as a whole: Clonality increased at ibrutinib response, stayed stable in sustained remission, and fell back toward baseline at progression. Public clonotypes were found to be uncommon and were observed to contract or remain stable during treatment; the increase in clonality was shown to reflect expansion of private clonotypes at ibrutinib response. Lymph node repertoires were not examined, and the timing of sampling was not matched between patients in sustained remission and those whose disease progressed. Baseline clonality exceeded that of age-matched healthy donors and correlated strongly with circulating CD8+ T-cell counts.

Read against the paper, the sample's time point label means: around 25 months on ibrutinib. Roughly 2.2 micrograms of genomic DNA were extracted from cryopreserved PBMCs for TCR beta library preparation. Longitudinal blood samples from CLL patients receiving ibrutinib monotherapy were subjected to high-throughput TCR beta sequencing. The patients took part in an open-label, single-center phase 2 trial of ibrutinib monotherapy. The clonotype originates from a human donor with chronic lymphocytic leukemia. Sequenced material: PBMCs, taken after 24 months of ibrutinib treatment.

The sequenced DNA: TGTGCCAGCTCACCCATGGATGGCTACACCTTC. The translation is CASSPMDGYTF. The V gene is TRBV18 and the J gene is TRBJ1-2, with no D gene named confidently. V gives up 3 bases and J gives up 6 bases, and the segment between their germline ends measures 5 bases. The CDR3 runs 11 amino acids, cysteine and phenylalanine included. This entry keeps only the CDR3 DNA: 33 bases, framed from base 1. The germline V gene specifies KGHSH as CDR1 and LQKENI as CDR2.